These T cell receptor beta chains were read from a single sample in a study of metastatic and nonmetastatic thyroid tumors. TCRdb called clones again from the PCR reads with MiXCR. The sample yields 12,000 or so clones, about 22% seen once. Input material: blood. The receptors stem from a male donor with papillary thyroid cancer or a benign thyroid nodule (not recorded which). Some clones in this sample may be carry-over from other donors' samples. CDR3s include the opening cysteine and the closing phenylalanine or tryptophan. The D gene is left open where the match is weak. A clone size is listed for some rows: how often the clone was seen (once, few, many), or a class if it is expanded.

D gene	clone size	J gene	CDR3 length	V gene	CDR3 DNA	CDR3 protein
TRBD2	few	TRBJ2-2	16	TRBV27	TGTGCCAGCAGTCCGCTAGCGGGGGGATTAGGCGGGGAGCTGTTTTTT	CASSPLAGGLGGELFF
TRBD2	many	TRBJ2-3	15	TRBV6-1	TGTGCCAGCAGTGGCATAGCGGGAGACACAGATACGCAGTATTTT	CASSGIAGDTDTQYF
TRBD1	NA	TRBJ1-5	16	TRBV28	TGTGCCAGCAGTTTAGTACAGGGGATACGGAATCAGCCCCATCATTTT	CASSLVQGIRNQPHHF
TRBD2	few	TRBJ2-7	14	TRBV12-3/TRBV12-4	TGTGCCAGCAGTGTCGGGGGGGGGGATTACGAGCAGTACTTC	CASSVGGGDYEQYF
TRBD1	many	TRBJ1-6	17	TRBV4-2	TGTGCCAGCAGCCCACCCGACAGGGTCGGGCATAATTCACCCCTCCACTTT	CASSPPDRVGHNSPLHF
NA	NA	TRBJ2-6	17	TRBV10-3	TGTGCCATCAGTGGGGGGCAGACCCTCTCTGGGGCCAACGTCCTGACTTTC	CAISGGQTLSGANVLTF
NA	NA	TRBJ2-7	15	TRBV6-2/TRBV6-3	TGTGCCAGCAGTTACCCGCCGGATTCGGGCTACGAGCAGTACTTC	CASSYPPDSGYEQYF
NA	NA	TRBJ2-3	16	TRBV6-1	TGTGCCAGCAGTGAGATTGGGACGGTTCACACAGATACGCAGTATTTT	CASSEIGTVHTDTQYF
NA	few	TRBJ2-2	13	TRBV7-9	TGTGCCAGCCAAGGGGAAAAGGGCGGGGAGCTGTTTTTT	CASQGEKGGELFF
NA	many	TRBJ2-1	14	TRBV29-1	TGCAGCGTTGAAGCATCAGTTGGGCGAAATGAGCAGTTCTTC	CSVEASVGRNEQFF
NA	few	TRBJ1-2	15	TRBV2	TGTGCCAGCAGTGAAAGACAGGTTCCTAACTATGGCTACACCTTC	CASSERQVPNYGYTF
NA	many	TRBJ1-1	14	TRBV5-8	TGTGCCAGCAGCTTAGAGGGGAGGACTGGCGAAGCTTTCTTT	CASSLEGRTGEAFF
TRBD2	NA	TRBJ2-7	16	TRBV6-5	TGTGCCAGCAGTTACTCTCGTACTAGCGGGAGCAACGAGCAGTACTTC	CASSYSRTSGSNEQYF
NA	NA	TRBJ1-2	15	TRBV28	TGTGCCAGCAGTTTATTAGGCAGGGGCGATCGGGGCTACACCTTC	CASSLLGRGDRGYTF
TRBD1	many	TRBJ2-3	17	TRBV12-5	TGTGCTAGTGGCAATTCCGGGACAGGGGGCTTCACAGATACGCAGTATTTT	CASGNSGTGGFTDTQYF
TRBD2	NA	TRBJ2-5	16	TRBV5-1	TGCGCCAGCAGCCCCGGGACTAGCGGAGGGGAAGAGACCCAGTACTTC	CASSPGTSGGEETQYF
TRBD2	NA	TRBJ2-7	15	TRBV28	TGTGCCAGCAGCCTCACAGCGGGGGGTCCCTACGAGCAGTACTTC	CASSLTAGGPYEQYF
NA	NA	TRBJ2-5	13	TRBV19	TGTGCCAGTAGGGACGGGGGGCGAGAGACCCAGTACTTC	CASRDGGRETQYF
TRBD1	few	TRBJ2-1	15	TRBV6-1	TGTGCCAGCAGTAAACCGGGACAGGGGTTAAATGAGCAGTTCTTC	CASSKPGQGLNEQFF
NA	many	TRBJ2-7	16	TRBV5-8	TGTGCCAGCAGCTTTGTCCCAGGGGTCGGTTCTTTCGAGCAGTACTTC	CASSFVPGVGSFEQYF
NA	few	TRBJ2-1	11	TRBV10-1	TGCGCCAGCATTAAATACAATGAGCAGTTCTTC	CASIKYNEQFF
NA	few	TRBJ2-6	13	TRBV6-5	TGTGCCAGCGTCCTCGGAGGGGCCAACGTCCTGACTTTC	CASVLGGANVLTF
TRBD2	many	TRBJ2-1	15	TRBV3-1	TGTGCCAGCAGCCCCTCCGGGACTAGATTCAATGAGCAGTTCTTC	CASSPSGTRFNEQFF
NA	many	TRBJ2-2	14	TRBV4-1	TGCGCCAGCAGCCAAGAGCAGGGAACCGGGGAGCTGTTTTTT	CASSQEQGTGELFF
TRBD2	NA	TRBJ2-7	15	TRBV20-1	TGCAGTGCTAGAGAGGGTAGCGGGAGCTCCTACGAGCAGTACTTC	CSAREGSGSSYEQYF
NA	few	TRBJ2-7	14	TRBV19	TGTGCCAGTAGTGCCGCCGGGTTCACCTACGAGCAGTACTTC	CASSAAGFTYEQYF
NA	NA	TRBJ1-1	14	TRBV6-1	TGTGCCAGCAGTATGGGGGCGCCGGGTACTGAAGCTTTCTTT	CASSMGAPGTEAFF
TRBD1	few	TRBJ2-5	16	TRBV12-3/TRBV12-4	TGTGCCAGCAGTTTCCCGGGACAGGGCGATCAAGAGACCCAGTACTTC	CASSFPGQGDQETQYF
NA	many	TRBJ2-4	12	TRBV20-1	TGCAGTGCTATCGCGGGAAAGGACATTCAGTACTTC	CSAIAGKDIQYF
TRBD2	few	TRBJ2-6	16	TRBV15	TGTGCCACCAGCAGACTAGCGGGAAGTGGGGCCAACGTCCTGACTTTC	CATSRLAGSGANVLTF
NA	few	TRBJ1-1	13	TRBV6-1	TGTGCCAGCAAGGGGGGGGTAGGCACTGAAGCTTTCTTT	CASKGGVGTEAFF
NA	few	TRBJ2-3	15	TRBV5-1	TGCGCCAGCAGCATTACAGGGTACGGCACAGATACGCAGTATTTT	CASSITGYGTDTQYF
NA	NA	TRBJ1-2	15	TRBV7-8	TGTGCCAGCAGCTTAGCCGGTGGGTCGAACTATGGCTACACCTTC	CASSLAGGSNYGYTF
NA	few	TRBJ1-1	16	TRBV6-1	TGTGCCAGCGCGGAGGGCGGGGGCTTCGGGTACACTGAAGCTTTCTTT	CASAEGGGFGYTEAFF
TRBD2	NA	TRBJ2-6	18	TRBV11-2	TGTGCCAGCAGCCCAGTGACTAGCGGGATCGCTGGGGCCAACGTCCTGACTTTC	CASSPVTSGIAGANVLTF
NA	few	TRBJ2-7	14	TRBV19	TGTGCCAGTAGTATTGAGGGCAGGGTAAACGAGCAGTACTTC	CASSIEGRVNEQYF
TRBD2	NA	TRBJ2-1	19	TRBV5-1	TGCGCCAGCAGCTCCTCCCTACTGGCTAGCGGGGTGGGATACAATGAGCAGTTCTTC	CASSSSLLASGVGYNEQFF
TRBD2	NA	TRBJ2-1	16	TRBV6-1	TGTGCCAGCACCCGTATGGGGCGCGGGGAGGGCAATGAGCAGTTCTTC	CASTRMGRGEGNEQFF
NA	NA	TRBJ2-2	14	TRBV12-5	TGTGCTAGTGGTTTGCTGGGGTTCTCCGGGGAGCTGTTTTTT	CASGLLGFSGELFF
NA	few	TRBJ1-2	14	TRBV27	TGTGCCAGCAGTTTATCGCAATGGAACTATGGCTACACCTTC	CASSLSQWNYGYTF
NA	NA	TRBJ2-1	14	TRBV28	TGTGCCAGAATTTTAGCGCTCACGGAACCACAGCAGTTCTTC	CARILALTEPQQFF
NA	NA	TRBJ2-1	14	TRBV5-1	TGCGCCAGCAGTTCAGACCCTTTAGACAATGAGCAGTTCTTC	CASSSDPLDNEQFF
TRBD1	NA	TRBJ1-1	14	TRBV5-1	TGCGCCAGCAGCTTAGGACAGGGGGGCACTGAAGCTTTCTTT	CASSLGQGGTEAFF
NA	few	TRBJ2-1	16	TRBV4-1	TGCGCCAGCAGGGTGGCGCATATGGACTCCTACAATGAGCAGTTCTTC	CASRVAHMDSYNEQFF
NA	NA	TRBJ2-7	13	TRBV27	TGTGCCAGCAGTTTCGGGGGAAGCTACGAGCAGTACTTC	CASSFGGSYEQYF
TRBD2	NA	TRBJ2-1	16	TRBV20-1	TGCAGTGCTAGAGATTTCCCGGGAATAGGGAGGGATGAGCAGTTCTTC	CSARDFPGIGRDEQFF
NA	NA	TRBJ2-3	13	TRBV12-3/TRBV12-4	TGTGCCAGCAGTCGAGGGAAAACAGATACGCAGTATTTT	CASSRGKTDTQYF
NA	NA	TRBJ2-7	15	TRBV4-3	TGCGCCAGCAGCCAATTAAGTGGGAGCTCCTACGAGCAGTACTTC	CASSQLSGSSYEQYF